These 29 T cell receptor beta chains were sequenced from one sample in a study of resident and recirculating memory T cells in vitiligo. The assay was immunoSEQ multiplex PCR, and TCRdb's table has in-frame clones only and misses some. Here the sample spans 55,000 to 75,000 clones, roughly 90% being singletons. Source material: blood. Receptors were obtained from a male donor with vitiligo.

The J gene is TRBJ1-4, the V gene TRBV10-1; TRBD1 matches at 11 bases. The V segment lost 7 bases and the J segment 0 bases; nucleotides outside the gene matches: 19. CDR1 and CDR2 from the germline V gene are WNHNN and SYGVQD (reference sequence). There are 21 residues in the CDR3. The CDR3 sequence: CASNGQGALSGVQATNEKLFF. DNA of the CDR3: TGCGCCAGCAATGGACAGGGGGCGTTGTCGGGTGTACAAGCAACTAATGAAAAACTGTTTTTT.

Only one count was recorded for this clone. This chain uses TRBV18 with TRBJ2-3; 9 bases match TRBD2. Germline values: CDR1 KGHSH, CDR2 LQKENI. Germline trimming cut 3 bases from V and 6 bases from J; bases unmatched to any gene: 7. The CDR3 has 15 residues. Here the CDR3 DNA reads TGTGCCAGCTCACCGGGACTAGCAGGCCCCGATACGCAGTATTTT. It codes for CASSPGLAGPDTQYF.

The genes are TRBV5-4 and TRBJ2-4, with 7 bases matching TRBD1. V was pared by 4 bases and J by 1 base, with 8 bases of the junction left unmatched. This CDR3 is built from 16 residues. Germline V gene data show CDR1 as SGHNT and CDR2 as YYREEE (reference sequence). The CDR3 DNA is TGTGCCAGCAGCCCAGACAGGGCCCTCGCCAAAAACATTCAGTACTTC. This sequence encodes CASSPDRALAKNIQYF.

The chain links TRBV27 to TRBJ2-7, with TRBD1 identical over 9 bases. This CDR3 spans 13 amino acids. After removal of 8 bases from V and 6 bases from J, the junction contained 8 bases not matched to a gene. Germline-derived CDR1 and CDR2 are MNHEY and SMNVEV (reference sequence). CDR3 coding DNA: TGTGCCAGCGGAGGGACAGGGATGTCCGAGCAGTACTTC. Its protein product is CASGGTGMSEQYF.

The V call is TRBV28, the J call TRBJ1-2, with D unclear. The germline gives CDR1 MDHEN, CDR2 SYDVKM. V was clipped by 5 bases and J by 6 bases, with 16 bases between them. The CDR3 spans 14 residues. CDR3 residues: CASSPDLNPNGYTF. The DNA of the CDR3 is TGTGCCAGCAGTCCCGACTTAAATCCAAATGGCTACACCTTC.

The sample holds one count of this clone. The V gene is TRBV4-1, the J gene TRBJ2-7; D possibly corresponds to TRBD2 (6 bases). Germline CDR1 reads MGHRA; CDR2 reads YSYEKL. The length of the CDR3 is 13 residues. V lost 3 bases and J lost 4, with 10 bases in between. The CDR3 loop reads CASSHPGEYEQYF. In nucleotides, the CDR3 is TGCGCCAGCAGCCACCCGGGGGAGTACGAGCAGTACTTC.

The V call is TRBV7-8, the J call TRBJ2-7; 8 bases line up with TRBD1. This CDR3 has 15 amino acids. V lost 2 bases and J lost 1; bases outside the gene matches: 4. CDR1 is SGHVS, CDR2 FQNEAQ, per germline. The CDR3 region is CASSLRQGPSYEQYF. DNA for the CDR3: TGTGCCAGCAGCTTACGACAGGGGCCATCCTACGAGCAGTACTTC.

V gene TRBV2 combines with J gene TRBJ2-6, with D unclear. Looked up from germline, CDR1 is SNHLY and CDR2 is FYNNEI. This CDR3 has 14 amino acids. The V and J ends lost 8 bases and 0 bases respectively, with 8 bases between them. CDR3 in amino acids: CASGQDSGANVLTF. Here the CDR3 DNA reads TGTGCCAGCGGGCAAGACTCTGGGGCCAACGTCCTGACTTTC.

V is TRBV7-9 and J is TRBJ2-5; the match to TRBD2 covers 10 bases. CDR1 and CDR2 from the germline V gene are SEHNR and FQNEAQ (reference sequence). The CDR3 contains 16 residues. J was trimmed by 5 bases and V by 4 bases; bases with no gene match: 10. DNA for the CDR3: TGTGCCAGCAGCTCTCCGGGACTAGCGTTCGGGGAGACCCAGTACTTC. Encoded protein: CASSSPGLAFGETQYF. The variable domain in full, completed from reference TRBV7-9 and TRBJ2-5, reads DTGVSQNPRHKITKRGQNVTFRCDPISEHNRLYWYRQTLGQGPEFLTYFQNEAQLEKSRLLSDRFSAERPKGSFSTLEIQRTEQGDSAMYLCASSSPGLAFGETQYFGPGTRLLVL.

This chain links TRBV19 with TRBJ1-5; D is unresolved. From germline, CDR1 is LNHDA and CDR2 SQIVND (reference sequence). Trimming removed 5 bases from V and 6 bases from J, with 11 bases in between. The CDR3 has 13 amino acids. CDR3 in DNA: TGTGCCAGTAGTTCTGATGGCAGTCAGCCCCAGCATTTT. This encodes CASSSDGSQPQHF.

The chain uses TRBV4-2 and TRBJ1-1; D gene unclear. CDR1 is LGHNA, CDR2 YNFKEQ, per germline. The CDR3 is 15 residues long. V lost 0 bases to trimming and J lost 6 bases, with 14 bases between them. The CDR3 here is CASSQEGRAGSEAFF. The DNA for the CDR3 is TGTGCCAGCAGCCAAGAAGGGAGGGCGGGGTCTGAAGCTTTCTTT.

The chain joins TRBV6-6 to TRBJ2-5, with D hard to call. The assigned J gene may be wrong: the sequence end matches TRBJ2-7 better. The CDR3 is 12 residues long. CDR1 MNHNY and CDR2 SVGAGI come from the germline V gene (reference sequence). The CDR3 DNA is TGTGCCAGCAGTCTGACATCATACGAGCAGTACTTC. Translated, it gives CASSLTSYEQYF.

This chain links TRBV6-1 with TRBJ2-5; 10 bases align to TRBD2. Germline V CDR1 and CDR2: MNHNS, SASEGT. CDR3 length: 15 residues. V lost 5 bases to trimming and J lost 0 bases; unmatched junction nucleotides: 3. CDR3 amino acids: CASSPLAGDQETQYF. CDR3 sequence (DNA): TGTGCCAGCAGTCCTCTAGCGGGGGACCAAGAGACCCAGTACTTC.

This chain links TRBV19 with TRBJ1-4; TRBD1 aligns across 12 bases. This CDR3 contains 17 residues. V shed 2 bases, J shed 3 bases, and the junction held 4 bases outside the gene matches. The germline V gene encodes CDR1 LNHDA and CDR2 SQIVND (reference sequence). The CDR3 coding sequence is TGTGCCAGTAGTATATGGGGACAGGGGGCTCCTAATGAAAAACTGTTTTTT. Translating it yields CASSIWGQGAPNEKLFF.

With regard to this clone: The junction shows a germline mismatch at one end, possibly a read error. The CDR3, as DNA: TGTGCCAGCAGTTCCTTTAGCGGGGGGGCCTCCCACGAGCAGTACTTC. Translated: CASSSFSGGASHEQYF. The chain employs TRBV7-9 and TRBJ2-7; 11 bases align to TRBD2. The CDR3 totals 16 residues. Germline V gives CDR1 SEHNR, CDR2 FQNEAQ (reference sequence). Looking up the rest from reference TRBV7-9 and TRBJ2-7 gives the full variable domain: DTGVSQNPRHKITKRGQNVTFRCDPISEHNRLYWYRQTLGQGPEFLTYFQNEAQLEKSRLLSDRFSAERPKGSFSTLEIQRTEQGDSAMYLCASSSFSGGASHEQYFGPGTRLTVT.

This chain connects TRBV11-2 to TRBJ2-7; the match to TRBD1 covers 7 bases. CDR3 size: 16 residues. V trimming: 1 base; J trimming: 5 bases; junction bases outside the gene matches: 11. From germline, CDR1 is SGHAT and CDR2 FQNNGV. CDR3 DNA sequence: TGTGCCAGCAGCTTAGTTGACGGACAGGTCCGTGACGAGCAGTACTTC. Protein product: CASSLVDGQVRDEQYF. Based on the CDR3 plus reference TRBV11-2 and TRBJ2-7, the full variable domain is EAGVAQSPRYKIIEKRQSVAFWCNPISGHATLYWYQQILGQGPKLLIQFQNNGVVDDSQLPKDRFSAERLKGVDSTLKIQPAKLEDSAVYLCASSLVDGQVRDEQYFGPGTRLTVT.

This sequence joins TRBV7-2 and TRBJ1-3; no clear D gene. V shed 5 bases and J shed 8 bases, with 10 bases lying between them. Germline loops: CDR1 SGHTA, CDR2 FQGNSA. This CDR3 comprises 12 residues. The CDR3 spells CASSPSLDTIYF. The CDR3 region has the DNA TGTGCCAGCAGCCCGTCCCTTGACACCATATATTTT.

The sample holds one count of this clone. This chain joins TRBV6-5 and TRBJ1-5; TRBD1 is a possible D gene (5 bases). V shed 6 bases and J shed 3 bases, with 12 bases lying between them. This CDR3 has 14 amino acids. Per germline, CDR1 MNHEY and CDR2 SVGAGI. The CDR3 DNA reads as TGTGCCAGCAGACCCCAGGGATTCAATCAGCCCCAGCATTTT. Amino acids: CASRPQGFNQPQHF.

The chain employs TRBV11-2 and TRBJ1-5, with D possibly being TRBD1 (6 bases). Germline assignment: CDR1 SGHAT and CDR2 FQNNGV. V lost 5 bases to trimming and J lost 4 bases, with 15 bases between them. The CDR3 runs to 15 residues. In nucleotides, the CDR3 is TGTGCCAGCAGCCGTGTAGTGGGGGCTAATCAGCCCCAGCATTTT. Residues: CASSRVVGANQPQHF.

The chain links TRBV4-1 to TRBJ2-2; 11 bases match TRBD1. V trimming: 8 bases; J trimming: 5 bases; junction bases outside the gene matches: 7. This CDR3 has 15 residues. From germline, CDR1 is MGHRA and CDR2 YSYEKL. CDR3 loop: CASGGTGGSTGELFF. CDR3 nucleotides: TGCGCCAGCGGCGGGACAGGGGGTAGTACCGGGGAGCTGTTTTTT.

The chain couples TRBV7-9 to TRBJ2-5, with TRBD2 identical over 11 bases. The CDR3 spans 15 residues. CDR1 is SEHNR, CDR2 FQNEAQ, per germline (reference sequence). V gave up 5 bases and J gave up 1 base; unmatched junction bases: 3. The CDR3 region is CASSLGLAGQETQYF. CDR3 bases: TGTGCCAGCAGCCTTGGACTAGCGGGCCAAGAGACCCAGTACTTC.

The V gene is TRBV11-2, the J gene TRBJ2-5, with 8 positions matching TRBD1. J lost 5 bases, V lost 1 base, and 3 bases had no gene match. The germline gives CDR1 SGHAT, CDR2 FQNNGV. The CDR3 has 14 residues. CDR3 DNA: TGTGCCAGCAGCTTAGGCAGGGGGCGGGAGACCCAGTACTTC. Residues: CASSLGRGRETQYF.

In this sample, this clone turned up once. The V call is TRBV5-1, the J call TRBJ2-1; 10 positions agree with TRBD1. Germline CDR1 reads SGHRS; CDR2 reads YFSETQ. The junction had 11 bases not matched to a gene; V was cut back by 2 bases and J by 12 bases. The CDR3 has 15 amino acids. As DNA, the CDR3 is TGCGCCAGCAGCTTCTCGGGACAGGGGTTTAACGGGCAGTTCTTC. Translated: CASSFSGQGFNGQFF.

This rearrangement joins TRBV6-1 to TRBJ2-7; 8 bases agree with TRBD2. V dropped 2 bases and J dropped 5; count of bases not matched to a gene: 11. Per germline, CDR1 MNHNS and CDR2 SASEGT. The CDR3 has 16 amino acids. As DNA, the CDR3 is TGTGCCAGCAGTGAACCCGGGGGGGGGCAAGCAAACGAGCAGTACTTC. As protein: CASSEPGGGQANEQYF.

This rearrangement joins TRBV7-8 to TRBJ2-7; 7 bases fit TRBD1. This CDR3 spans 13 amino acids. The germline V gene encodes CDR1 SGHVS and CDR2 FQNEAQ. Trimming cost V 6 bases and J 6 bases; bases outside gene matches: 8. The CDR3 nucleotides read TGTGCCAGCAGTCGACCCAGGGGGTTCGAGCAGTACTTC. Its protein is CASSRPRGFEQYF.

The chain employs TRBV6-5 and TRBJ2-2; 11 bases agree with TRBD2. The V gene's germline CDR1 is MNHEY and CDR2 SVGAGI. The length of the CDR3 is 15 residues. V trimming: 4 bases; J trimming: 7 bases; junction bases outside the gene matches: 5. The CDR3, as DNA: TGTGCCAGCAGTTTACAGACTAGCGGGGACGGGGAGCTGTTTTTT. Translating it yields CASSLQTSGDGELFF.

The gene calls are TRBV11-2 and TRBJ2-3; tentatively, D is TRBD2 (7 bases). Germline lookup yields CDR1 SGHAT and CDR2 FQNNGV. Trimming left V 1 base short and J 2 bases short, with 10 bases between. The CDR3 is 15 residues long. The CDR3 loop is CASSLGGGYTDTQYF. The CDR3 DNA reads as TGTGCCAGCAGCTTAGGCGGGGGCTACACAGATACGCAGTATTTT.

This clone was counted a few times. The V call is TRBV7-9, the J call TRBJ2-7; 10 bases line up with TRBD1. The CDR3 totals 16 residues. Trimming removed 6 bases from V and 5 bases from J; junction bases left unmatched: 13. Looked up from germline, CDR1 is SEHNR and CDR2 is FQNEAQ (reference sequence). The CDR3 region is CASSNNGGTGADEQYF. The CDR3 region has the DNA TGTGCCAGCAGTAATAACGGCGGGACAGGGGCGGACGAGCAGTACTTC. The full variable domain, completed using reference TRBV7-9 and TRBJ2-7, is DTGVSQNPRHKITKRGQNVTFRCDPISEHNRLYWYRQTLGQGPEFLTYFQNEAQLEKSRLLSDRFSAERPKGSFSTLEIQRTEQGDSAMYLCASSNNGGTGADEQYFGPGTRLTVT.

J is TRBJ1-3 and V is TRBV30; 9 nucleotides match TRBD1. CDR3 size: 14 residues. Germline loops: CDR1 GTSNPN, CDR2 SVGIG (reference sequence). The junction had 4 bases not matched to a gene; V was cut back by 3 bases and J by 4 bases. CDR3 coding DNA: TGTGCCTGGAGGGGGACAGGGTCCGGAAACACCATATATTTT. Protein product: CAWRGTGSGNTIYF.